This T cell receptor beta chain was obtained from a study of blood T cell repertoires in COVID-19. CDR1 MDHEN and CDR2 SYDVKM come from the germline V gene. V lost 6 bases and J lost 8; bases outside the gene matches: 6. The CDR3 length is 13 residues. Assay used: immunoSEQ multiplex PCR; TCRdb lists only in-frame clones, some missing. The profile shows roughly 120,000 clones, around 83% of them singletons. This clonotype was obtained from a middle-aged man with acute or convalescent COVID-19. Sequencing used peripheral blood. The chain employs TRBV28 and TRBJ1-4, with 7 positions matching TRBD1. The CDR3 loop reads CASSTGVGEKLFF. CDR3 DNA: TGTGCCAGCAGCACAGGGGTCGGGGAAAAACTGTTTTTT.